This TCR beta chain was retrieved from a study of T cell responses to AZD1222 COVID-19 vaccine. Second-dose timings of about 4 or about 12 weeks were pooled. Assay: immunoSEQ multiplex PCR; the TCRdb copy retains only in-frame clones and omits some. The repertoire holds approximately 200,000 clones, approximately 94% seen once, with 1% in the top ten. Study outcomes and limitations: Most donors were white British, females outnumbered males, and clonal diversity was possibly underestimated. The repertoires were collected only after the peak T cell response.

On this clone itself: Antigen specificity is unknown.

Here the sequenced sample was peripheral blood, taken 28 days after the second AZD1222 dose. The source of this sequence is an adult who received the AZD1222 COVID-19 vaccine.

The CDR3 DNA sequence: TGTGCCAGCAGCGAACGGGGGGCCCCCTCCTACGAGCAGTACTTC. Protein: CASSERGAPSYEQYF. The rearrangement uses TRBV4-2 and TRBJ2-7, with a possible D match to TRBD2 (7 bases). This CDR3 has 15 residues. Trimming took off 5 bases at V and 0 bases at J, with 14 bases between the two ends. Looked up from germline, CDR1 is LGHNA and CDR2 is YNFKEQ.